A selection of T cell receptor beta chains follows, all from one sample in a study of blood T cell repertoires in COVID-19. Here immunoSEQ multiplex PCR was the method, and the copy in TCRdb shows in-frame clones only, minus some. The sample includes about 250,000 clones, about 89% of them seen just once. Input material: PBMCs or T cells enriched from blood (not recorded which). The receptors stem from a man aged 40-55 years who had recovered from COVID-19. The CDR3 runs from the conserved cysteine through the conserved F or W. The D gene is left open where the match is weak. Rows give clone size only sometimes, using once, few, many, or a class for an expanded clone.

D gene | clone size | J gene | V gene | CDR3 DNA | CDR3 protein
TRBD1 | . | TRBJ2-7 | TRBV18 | TGTGCCAGCTCACCCCTCCCGGGACAGGGGGCGGCCGAGCAGTACTTC | CASSPLPGQGAAEQYF
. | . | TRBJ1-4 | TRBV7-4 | TGTGCCAGCAGCTTCACCCCGTTAAGACAAACTAATGAAAAACTGTTTTTT | CASSFTPLRQTNEKLFF
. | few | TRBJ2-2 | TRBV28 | TGTGCCAGCAGTTTATTATCCGGTAACACCGGGGAGCTGTTTTTT | CASSLLSGNTGELFF
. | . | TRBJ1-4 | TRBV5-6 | TGTGCCAGCAGCTCGACAGAAGAAAAACTGTTTTTT | CASSSTEEKLFF
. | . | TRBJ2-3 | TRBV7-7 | TGTGCCAGCAGCTTCAGTAGCGTGGGCACAGATACGCAGTATTTT | CASSFSSVGTDTQYF
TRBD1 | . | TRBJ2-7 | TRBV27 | TGTGCCAGCAGTTTTCTTGCAGGGGGAGACTACGAGCAGTACTTC | CASSFLAGGDYEQYF
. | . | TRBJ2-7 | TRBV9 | TGTGCCAGCAGCTCCAGGGGGGAGCGCCTATCCGCTCAGCAGTACTTC | CASSSRGERLSAQQYF
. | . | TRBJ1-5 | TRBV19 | TGTGCCAGTAGTGAAAGACATAGCAATCAGCCCCAGCATTTT | CASSERHSNQPQHF
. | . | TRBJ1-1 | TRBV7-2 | TGTGCCAGCAGCTTAAGAGCGAACACTGAAGCTTTCTTT | CASSLRANTEAFF
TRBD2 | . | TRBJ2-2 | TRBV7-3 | TGTGCCAGCAGCTTAAGTGGGAGGGGCGGGGAGCTGTTTTTT | CASSLSGRGGELFF
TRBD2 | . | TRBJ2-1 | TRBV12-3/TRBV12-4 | TGTGCCAGCAGTTTCGGACTAGCGGGAAGCAACCTCTTC | CASSFGLAGSNLF
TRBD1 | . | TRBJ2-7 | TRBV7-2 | TGTGCCAGCAGCTTAGTCGGGACAGGGGACGGCGAGCAGTACTTC | CASSLVGTGDGEQYF
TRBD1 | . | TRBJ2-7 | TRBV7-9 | TGTGCCAGCAGCTTAGAAGGGGGCGACGAGCAGTACTTC | CASSLEGGDEQYF
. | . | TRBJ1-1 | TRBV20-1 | TGCAGTGCCAACCGGGGCACTGAAGCTTTCTTT | CSANRGTEAFF
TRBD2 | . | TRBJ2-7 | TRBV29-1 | TGCAGCGTCGGGGGACTAGCAGTCCACGAGCAGTACTTC | CSVGGLAVHEQYF
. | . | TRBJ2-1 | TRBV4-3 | TGCGCCAGCAGCCAAGGGGGGCTCAGCTCCTACAATGAGCAGTTCTTC | CASSQGGLSSYNEQFF
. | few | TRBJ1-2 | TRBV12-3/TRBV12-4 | TGTGCCAGCAGTTTGAGCGGGGGAGATGGCTACACCTTC | CASSLSGGDGYTF
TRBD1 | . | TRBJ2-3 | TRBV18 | TGTGCCAGCTCACGGGGACAGGGAAGCCCATACACAGATACGCAGTATTTT | CASSRGQGSPYTDTQYF
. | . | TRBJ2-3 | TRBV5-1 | TGCGCCAGCAGCCAGGGACTTGTCTCAGATACGCAGTATTTT | CASSQGLVSDTQYF
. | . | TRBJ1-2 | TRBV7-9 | TGTGCCAGCAGCTTTAGGGGGAACTATGGCTACACCTTC | CASSFRGNYGYTF
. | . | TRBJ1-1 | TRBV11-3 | TGTGCCAGCAGCTCTGCCGGGGGGATCAATAAAGCTTTCTTT | CASSSAGGINKAFF
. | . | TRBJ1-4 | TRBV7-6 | TGTGCCAGCAGCGCTGTAGCAACTAATGAAAAACTGTTTTTT | CASSAVATNEKLFF
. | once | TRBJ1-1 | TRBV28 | TGTGCCAGCAGTCCTCCCAGGGCACCGAACACTGAAGCTTTCTTT | CASSPPRAPNTEAFF
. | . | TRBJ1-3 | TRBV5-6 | TGTGCCAGCAGCCCCTCAGGCCTTTCCTCTGGAAACACCATATATTTT | CASSPSGLSSGNTIYF
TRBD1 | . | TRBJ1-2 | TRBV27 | TGTGCCAGCAGTCCCCCAGGGGGGGGCTACACCTTC | CASSPPGGGYTF
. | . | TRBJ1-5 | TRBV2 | TGTGCCAGCAGTCATAAGAGCGGGCAGCCCCAGCATTTT | CASSHKSGQPQHF
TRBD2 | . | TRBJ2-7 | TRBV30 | TGTGCCTGGAGTGCATTAATGTTTACTAGCGGGCCCTCCTACGAGCAGTACTTC | CAWSALMFTSGPSYEQYF
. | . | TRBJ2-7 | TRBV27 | TGTGCCAGCAGACCCGAGATAGGGGGATCCTACGAGCAGTACTTC | CASRPEIGGSYEQYF
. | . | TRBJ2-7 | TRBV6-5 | TGTGCCAGCAGTTATGCGACAGTCTACGAGCAGTACTTC | CASSYATVYEQYF
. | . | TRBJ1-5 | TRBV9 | TGTGCCAGCAGCGTAGGAGGTTGGGATCAGCCCCAGCATTTT | CASSVGGWDQPQHF
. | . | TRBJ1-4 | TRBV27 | TGTGCCAGCCGCACGTGGCAGGGCGCTGAAAAACTGTTTTTT | CASRTWQGAEKLFF
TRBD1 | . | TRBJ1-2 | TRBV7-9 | TGTGCCAGCAGCCCAACAGGGGACTATGGCTACACCTTC | CASSPTGDYGYTF
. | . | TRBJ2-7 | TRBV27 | TGTGCCAGCAGGGAGCAGGGTAGGTACGAGCAGTACTTC | CASREQGRYEQYF
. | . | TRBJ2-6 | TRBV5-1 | TGCGCCAGCAGCTTAGGGTCGCAGGGTCCTGGGGCCAACGTCCTGACTTTC | CASSLGSQGPGANVLTF
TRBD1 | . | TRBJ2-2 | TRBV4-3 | TGCGCCAGCAGTCTTGGACAGGGAGGCACCGGGGAGCTGTTTTTT | CASSLGQGGTGELFF
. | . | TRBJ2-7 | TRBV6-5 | TGTGCCAGCATCCTAGGTCCGGGCGAGCAGTACTTC | CASILGPGEQYF
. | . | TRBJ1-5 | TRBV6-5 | TGTGCCAGCAGTTATACGTGGGGGGTTAATCAGCCCCAGCATTTT | CASSYTWGVNQPQHF
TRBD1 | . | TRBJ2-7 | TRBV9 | TGTGCCAGCACCACCACTAACAGGGGCCCCTCCTTCGAGCAGTACTTC | CASTTTNRGPSFEQYF
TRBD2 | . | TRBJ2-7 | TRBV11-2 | TGTGCCAGCAGCTTAGAGAGGCGGGAGGACTCCTACGAGCAGTACTTC | CASSLERREDSYEQYF
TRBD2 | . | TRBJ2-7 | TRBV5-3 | TGTGCCAGAAGCTTTTTAGCGGGATGCATCTACGAGCAGTACTTC | CARSFLAGCIYEQYF
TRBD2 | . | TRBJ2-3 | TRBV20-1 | TGCAGTGCTAGTGGGGCGGGAGAGTGGGATACGCAGTATTTT | CSASGAGEWDTQYF
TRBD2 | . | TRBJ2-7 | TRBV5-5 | TGTGCCAGCAGCTTGGCTGGGGGGTCTACTAGCGGGAGTTACGAGCAGTACTTC | CASSLAGGSTSGSYEQYF
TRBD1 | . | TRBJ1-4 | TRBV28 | TGTGCCAGCAGTATATCGACAGGGGGAACTAATGAAAAACTGTTTTTT | CASSISTGGTNEKLFF
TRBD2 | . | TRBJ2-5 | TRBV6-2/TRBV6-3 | TGTGCCAGCAGTCTAGGGGGACTAGCGCTACCCAAAGAGACCCAGTACTTC | CASSLGGLALPKETQYF
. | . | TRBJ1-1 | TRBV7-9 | TGTGCCAGCAGCCGTTTTCAGGGGTCCCTGAACACTGAAGCTTTCTTT | CASSRFQGSLNTEAFF